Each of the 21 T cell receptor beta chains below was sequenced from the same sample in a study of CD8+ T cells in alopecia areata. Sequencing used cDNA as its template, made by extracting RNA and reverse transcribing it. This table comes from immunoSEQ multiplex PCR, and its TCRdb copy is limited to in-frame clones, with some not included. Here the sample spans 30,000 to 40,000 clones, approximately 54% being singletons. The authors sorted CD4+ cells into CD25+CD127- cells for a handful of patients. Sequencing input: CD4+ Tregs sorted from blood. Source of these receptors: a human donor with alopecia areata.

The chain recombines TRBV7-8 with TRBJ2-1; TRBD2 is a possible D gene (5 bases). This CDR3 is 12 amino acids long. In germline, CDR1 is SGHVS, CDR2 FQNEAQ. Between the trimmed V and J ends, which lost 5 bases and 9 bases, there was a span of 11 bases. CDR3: CASSLRRGEQFF. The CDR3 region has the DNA TGTGCCAGCAGCCTTCGCCGGGGTGAGCAGTTCTTC.

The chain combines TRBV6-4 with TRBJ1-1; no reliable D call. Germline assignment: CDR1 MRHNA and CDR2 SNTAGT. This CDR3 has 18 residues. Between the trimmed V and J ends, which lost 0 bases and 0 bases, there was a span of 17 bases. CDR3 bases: TGTGCCAGCAGTGACTCGAAAGAGGCAGGTCCCATGAACACTGAAGCTTTCTTT. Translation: CASSDSKEAGPMNTEAFF.

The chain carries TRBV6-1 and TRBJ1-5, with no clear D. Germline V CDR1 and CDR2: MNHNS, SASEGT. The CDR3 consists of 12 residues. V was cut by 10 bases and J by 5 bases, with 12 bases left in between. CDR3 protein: CATWEGHQPQHF. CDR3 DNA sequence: TGTGCCACTTGGGAGGGCCATCAGCCCCAGCATTTT.

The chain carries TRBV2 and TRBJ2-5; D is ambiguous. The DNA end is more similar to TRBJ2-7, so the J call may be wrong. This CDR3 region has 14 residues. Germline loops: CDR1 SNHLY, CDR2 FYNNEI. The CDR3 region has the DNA TGTGCCAGCACCCGGGTGCAGGCCTCCTACGAGCAGTACTTC. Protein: CASTRVQASYEQYF.

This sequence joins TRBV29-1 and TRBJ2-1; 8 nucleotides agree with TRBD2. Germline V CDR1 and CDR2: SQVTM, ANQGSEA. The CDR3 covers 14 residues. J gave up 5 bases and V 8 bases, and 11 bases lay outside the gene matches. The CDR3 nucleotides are TGCAGCACCTGGGGACTAGTCTTCCACAATGAGCAGTTCTTC. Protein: CSTWGLVFHNEQFF.

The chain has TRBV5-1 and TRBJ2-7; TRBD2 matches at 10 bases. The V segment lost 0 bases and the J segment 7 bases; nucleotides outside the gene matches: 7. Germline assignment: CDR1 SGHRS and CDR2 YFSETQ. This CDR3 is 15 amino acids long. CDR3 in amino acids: CASSLVGSGGLEQYF. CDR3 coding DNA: TGCGCCAGCAGCTTGGTTGGTAGCGGGGGGCTGGAGCAGTACTTC.

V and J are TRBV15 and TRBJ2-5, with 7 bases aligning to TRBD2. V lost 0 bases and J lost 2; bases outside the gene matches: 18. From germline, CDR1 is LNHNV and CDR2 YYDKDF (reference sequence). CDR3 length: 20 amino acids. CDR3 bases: TGTGCCACCAGCAGAGACCCAAGCAGCGGGAACACGAGGCGGCAAGAGACCCAGTACTTC. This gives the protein CATSRDPSSGNTRRQETQYF.

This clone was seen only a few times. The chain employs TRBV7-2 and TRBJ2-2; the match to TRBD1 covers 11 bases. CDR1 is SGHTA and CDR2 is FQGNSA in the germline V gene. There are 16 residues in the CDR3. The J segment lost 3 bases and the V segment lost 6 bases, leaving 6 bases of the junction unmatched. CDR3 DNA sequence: TGTGCCAGCAGTCCCCCGGGACAGGGGGACACCGGGGAGCTGTTTTTT. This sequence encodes CASSPPGQGDTGELFF.

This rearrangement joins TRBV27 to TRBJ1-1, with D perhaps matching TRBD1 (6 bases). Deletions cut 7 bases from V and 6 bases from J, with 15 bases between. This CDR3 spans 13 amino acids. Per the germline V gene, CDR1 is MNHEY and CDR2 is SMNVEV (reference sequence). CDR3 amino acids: CASIARGGSEAFF. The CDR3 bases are TGTGCCAGCATCGCAAGGGGGGGATCTGAAGCTTTCTTT.

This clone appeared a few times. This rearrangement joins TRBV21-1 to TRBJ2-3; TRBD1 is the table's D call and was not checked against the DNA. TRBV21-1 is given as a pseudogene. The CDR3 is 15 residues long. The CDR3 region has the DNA TGTGCCAGCAGCAAAGTGAGACAGGGGCCAGATACGCAGTATTTT. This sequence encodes CASSKVRQGPDTQYF.

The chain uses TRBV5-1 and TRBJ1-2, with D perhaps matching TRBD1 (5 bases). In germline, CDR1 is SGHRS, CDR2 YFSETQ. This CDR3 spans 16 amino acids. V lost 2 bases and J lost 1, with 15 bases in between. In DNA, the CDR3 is TGCGCCAGCAGCTTCTATAGCCGGGGCCATAACTATGGCTACACCTTC. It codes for CASSFYSRGHNYGYTF.

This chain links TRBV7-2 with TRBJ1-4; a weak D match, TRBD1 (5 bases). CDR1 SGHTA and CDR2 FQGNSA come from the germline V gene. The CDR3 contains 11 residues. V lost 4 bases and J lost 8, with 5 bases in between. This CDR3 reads CASSWGEKLFF. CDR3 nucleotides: TGTGCCAGCAGCTGGGGGGAAAAACTGTTTTTT.

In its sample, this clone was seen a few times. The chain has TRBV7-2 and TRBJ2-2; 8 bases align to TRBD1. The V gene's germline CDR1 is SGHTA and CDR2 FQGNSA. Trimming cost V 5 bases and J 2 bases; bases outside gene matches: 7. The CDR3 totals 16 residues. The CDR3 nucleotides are TGTGCCAGCAGCCACCGGACAGGGTTAAACACCGGGGAGCTGTTTTTT. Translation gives CASSHRTGLNTGELFF.

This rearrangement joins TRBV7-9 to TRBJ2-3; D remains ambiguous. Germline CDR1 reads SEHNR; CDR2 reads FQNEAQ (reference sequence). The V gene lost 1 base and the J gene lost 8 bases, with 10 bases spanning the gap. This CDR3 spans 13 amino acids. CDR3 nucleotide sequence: TGTGCCAGCAGCTTAGATCTGGGCGCTACGCAGTATTTT. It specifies CASSLDLGATQYF. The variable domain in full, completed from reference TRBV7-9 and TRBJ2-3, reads DTGVSQNPRHKITKRGQNVTFRCDPISEHNRLYWYRQTLGQGPEFLTYFQNEAQLEKSRLLSDRFSAERPKGSFSTLEIQRTEQGDSAMYLCASSLDLGATQYFGPGTRLTVL.

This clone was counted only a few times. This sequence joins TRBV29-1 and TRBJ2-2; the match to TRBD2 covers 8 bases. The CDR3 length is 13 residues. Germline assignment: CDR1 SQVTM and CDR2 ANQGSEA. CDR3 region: CTAGTRSNGELFF. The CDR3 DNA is TGCACTGCCGGGACTAGAAGTAACGGGGAGCTGTTTTTT.

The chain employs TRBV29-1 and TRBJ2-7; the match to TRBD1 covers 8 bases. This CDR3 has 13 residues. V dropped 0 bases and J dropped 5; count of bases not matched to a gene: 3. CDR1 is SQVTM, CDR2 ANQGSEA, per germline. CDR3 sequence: CSVEEYRGDEQYF. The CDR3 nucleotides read TGCAGCGTTGAAGAGTACAGGGGGGACGAGCAGTACTTC.

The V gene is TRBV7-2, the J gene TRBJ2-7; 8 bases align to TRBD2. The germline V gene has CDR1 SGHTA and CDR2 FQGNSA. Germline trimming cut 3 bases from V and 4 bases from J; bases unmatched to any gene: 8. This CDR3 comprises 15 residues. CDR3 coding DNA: TGTGCCAGCAGCTTCGGGGGACTAGGCCTTTACGAGCAGTACTTC. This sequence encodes CASSFGGLGLYEQYF.

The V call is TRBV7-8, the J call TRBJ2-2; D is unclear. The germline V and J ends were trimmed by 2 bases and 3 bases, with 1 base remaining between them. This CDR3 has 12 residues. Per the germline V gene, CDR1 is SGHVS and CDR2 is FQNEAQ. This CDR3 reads CASSLYTGELFF. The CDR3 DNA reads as TGTGCCAGCAGCTTATACACCGGGGAGCTGTTTTTT.

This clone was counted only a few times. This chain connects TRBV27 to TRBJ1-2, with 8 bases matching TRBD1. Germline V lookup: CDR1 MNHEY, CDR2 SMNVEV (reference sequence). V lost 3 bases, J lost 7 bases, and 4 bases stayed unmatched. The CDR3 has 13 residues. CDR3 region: CASSLDRVIGYTF. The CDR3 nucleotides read TGTGCCAGCAGTTTGGACAGGGTCATTGGCTACACCTTC.

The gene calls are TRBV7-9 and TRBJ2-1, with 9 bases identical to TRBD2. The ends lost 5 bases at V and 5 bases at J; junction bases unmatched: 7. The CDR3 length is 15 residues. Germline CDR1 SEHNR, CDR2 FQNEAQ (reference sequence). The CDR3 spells CASSPSGGINNEQFF. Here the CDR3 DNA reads TGTGCCAGCAGCCCCAGCGGGGGGATAAACAATGAGCAGTTCTTC.

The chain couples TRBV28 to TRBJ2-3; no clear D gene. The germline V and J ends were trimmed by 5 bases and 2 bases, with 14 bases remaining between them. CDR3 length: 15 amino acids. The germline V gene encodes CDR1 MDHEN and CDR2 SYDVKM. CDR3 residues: CASSPEGSPTDTQYF. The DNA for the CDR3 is TGTGCCAGCAGTCCAGAAGGCTCCCCCACAGATACGCAGTATTTT.